Sequencing of this T cell receptor beta chain was carried out in a study of identical twins. The study, taken as a whole, reports: Weaker excess twin sharing was observed in beta out-of-frame sequences.

This clonotype was found many times. What it binds is unknown. V was pared by 4 bases and J by 5 bases, with 5 bases of the junction left unmatched. The CDR3 has 14 residues. Germline V gene data show CDR1 as MNHEY and CDR2 as SVGAGI. A universal primer site came from template switching; cDNA carried unique molecular identifiers. A single record per CDR3 protein comes from TCRdb applying MiXCR to the 5' RACE reads. The sample shows some 500,000 distinct CDR3 sequences, around 20% of them seen only once. These data also featured in a second study, about T cells expressing NK-cell markers. That report notes: Six or seven donors showed dominant NKG2C+ clonotypes comprising roughly 1.0-7.0% of their CD8+ T cells.

The sample consisted of CD4+ T cells sorted from blood. This TCR was recovered from a woman under 30 in good health. The J gene is TRBJ1-5, the V gene TRBV6-5, with TRBD1 matching 7 bases. CDR3 sequence reads: CASSSGTAHQPQHF. CDR3 bases: TGTGCCAGCAGTTCCGGGACAGCACATCAGCCCCAGCATTTT.